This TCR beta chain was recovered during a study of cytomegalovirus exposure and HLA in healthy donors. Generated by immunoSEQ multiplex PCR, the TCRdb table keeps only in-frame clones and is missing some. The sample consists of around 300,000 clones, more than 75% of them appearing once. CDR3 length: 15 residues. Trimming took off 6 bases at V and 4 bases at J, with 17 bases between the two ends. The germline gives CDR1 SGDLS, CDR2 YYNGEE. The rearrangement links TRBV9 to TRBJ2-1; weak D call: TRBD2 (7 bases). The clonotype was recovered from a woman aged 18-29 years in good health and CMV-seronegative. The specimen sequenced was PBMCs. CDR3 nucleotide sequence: TGTGCCAGCACACCCTCGGGGGGCAGTTACAATGAGCAGTTCTTC. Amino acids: CASTPSGGSYNEQFF. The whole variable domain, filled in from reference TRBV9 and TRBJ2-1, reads DSGVTQTPKHLITATGQRVTLRCSPRSGDLSVYWYQQSLDQGLQFLIQYYNGEERAKGNILERFSAQQFPDLHSELNLSSLELGDSALYFCASTPSGGSYNEQFFGPGTRLTVL.